This TCR beta chain was sequenced for a study of T cells in Graves' hyperthyroidism and ophthalmopathy. Study information: Initial diagnosis, before any treatment, was when peripheral blood was collected.

Orbital computed tomography, thyroid ultrasound, serum thyroxine and TRAb, and clinical symptoms together informed the diagnoses. The authors obtained PBMCs from roughly 10 ml of fresh peripheral blood. CDR1 is GTSNPN and CDR2 is SVGIG in the germline V gene (reference sequence). The CDR3 length is 13 residues. V gave up 7 bases and J gave up 3 bases; unmatched junction bases: 8. The source material, RNA transcripts, was used to amplify TCR beta CDR3 regions. HTBI primers drove first-round RT-PCR of the TCR CDR3. TCRdb reprocessed the multiplex PCR reads with MiXCR, giving one entry per CDR3 protein. The sample lists about 500,000 distinct CDR3 sequences, about 15% occurring once.

The receptor comes from a young woman with Graves' ophthalmopathy. The chain employs TRBV30 and TRBJ2-7; 8 nucleotides line up with TRBD2. The sequenced sample consisted of blood. This CDR3 is CASRVTSGYEQYF. CDR3 DNA sequence: TGTGCCTCAAGGGTAACTAGCGGCTACGAGCAGTACTTC.